These 30 T cell receptor beta chains were all obtained from the same sample, sequenced in a study of blood T cell repertoires in COVID-19. Here immunoSEQ multiplex PCR was the method, and the copy in TCRdb shows in-frame clones only, minus some. The sample contains approximately 140,000 clones, around 90% of which appear only once. Sequences were obtained from peripheral blood. These receptors all stem from an older woman with acute or convalescent COVID-19.

This chain joins TRBV30 and TRBJ1-2, with D unresolved. The CDR3 spans 12 residues. Germline V CDR1 and CDR2: GTSNPN, SVGIG (reference sequence). V was trimmed by 5 bases and J by 1 base, leaving 8 bases between them. CDR3: CAWRGYNYGYTF. Here the CDR3 DNA reads TGTGCCTGGCGCGGCTATAACTATGGCTACACCTTC.

The chain combines TRBV6-2 or TRBV6-3 with TRBJ1-6, with no clear D. The germline gives CDR1 MNHEY, CDR2 SVGEGT. Trimming stripped 4 bases from V and 8 bases from J, with 12 bases between. CDR3 length: 14 residues. The CDR3 bases are TGTGCCAGCAGTTTCACCGAGAGCTATTCACCCCTCCACTTT. This sequence encodes CASSFTESYSPLHF.

The V call is TRBV19, the J call TRBJ2-1, with 11 bases aligning to TRBD2. The ends lost 7 bases at V and 0 bases at J; junction bases unmatched: 14. Germline V gives CDR1 LNHDA, CDR2 SQIVND (reference sequence). The CDR3 length is 19 residues. CDR3 residues: CASTSGTGLAVSSYNEQFF. CDR3 in DNA: TGTGCCAGTACCTCAGGAACGGGACTAGCGGTTAGCTCCTACAATGAGCAGTTCTTC.

This clone was seen a single time. The DNA of the CDR3 is TGCGCCAGCAGCTGGGGGACTGCCACTAGCACAGATACGCAGTATTTT. This gives the protein CASSWGTATSTDTQYF. The rearrangement links TRBV5-1 to TRBJ2-3; the D gene is possibly TRBD2 (6 bases). Germline V lookup: CDR1 SGHRS, CDR2 YFSETQ. The CDR3 consists of 16 residues. Trimming removed 3 bases from V and 0 bases from J, with 14 bases in between.

The chain couples TRBV2 to TRBJ1-2; D is unresolved. The CDR3 sequence is 12 residues long. With 3 bases removed from V and 4 bases from J, the gap between germline ends came to 6 bases. Germline assignment: CDR1 SNHLY and CDR2 FYNNEI. CDR3 region: CASSDNSYGYTF. As DNA, the CDR3 is TGTGCCAGCAGTGATAATAGCTATGGCTACACCTTC.

This chain links TRBV5-1 with TRBJ2-3; the D gene is possibly TRBD2 (6 bases). CDR3 length: 17 residues. Germline assignment: CDR1 SGHRS and CDR2 YFSETQ. V was cut by 4 bases and J by 2 bases, with 20 bases left in between. Here the CDR3 DNA reads TGCGCCAGCAGCCGCCGCGGGGCTAGCAGGACCACAGATACGCAGTATTTT. As protein: CASSRRGASRTTDTQYF.

The V gene is TRBV4-3, the J gene TRBJ1-1; perhaps TRBD1 as D (5 bases). Trimming cost V 2 bases and J 12 bases, with 16 bases left between them. This CDR3 comprises 13 residues. Germline lookup yields CDR1 LGHNA and CDR2 YSLEER. The DNA of the CDR3 is TGCGCCAGCAGCCAACAGGAGGGGATTCTAACTTTCTTT. Amino acids: CASSQQEGILTFF.

This clone was detected once. The V gene is TRBV28, the J gene TRBJ2-7, with a weak D call TRBD2 (6 bases). This CDR3 region has 16 residues. Germline CDR1 MDHEN, CDR2 SYDVKM. The V end was cut by 4 bases, the J end by 0 bases, with 16 bases between. The CDR3 reads CASSSPGLWSSYEQYF. The CDR3 DNA reads TGTGCCAGCAGTTCTCCGGGACTTTGGAGCTCCTACGAGCAGTACTTC.

This chain links TRBV9 with TRBJ2-5, with 9 bases aligning to TRBD1. CDR1 is SGDLS, CDR2 YYNGEE, per germline. V dropped 4 bases and J dropped 1; count of bases not matched to a gene: 8. CDR3 length equals 16 residues. CDR3 amino acids: CASSRRGQGIQETQYF. The CDR3 coding sequence is TGTGCCAGCAGCCGACGGGGACAGGGAATCCAAGAGACCCAGTACTTC.

The chain combines TRBV11-3 with TRBJ2-5; 11 bases match TRBD2. Looked up from germline, CDR1 is SGHNT and CDR2 is YENEEA. J was trimmed by 2 bases and V by 1 base; bases with no gene match: 3. This CDR3 region has 16 residues. DNA for the CDR3: TGTGCCAGCAGCTTAGGGACTAGCGGGTCACAAGAGACCCAGTACTTC. Amino acid sequence: CASSLGTSGSQETQYF.

This chain connects TRBV9 to TRBJ2-7, with 8 bases aligning to TRBD1. Trimming cost V 0 bases and J 2 bases; bases outside gene matches: 4. Germline V lookup: CDR1 SGDLS, CDR2 YYNGEE. CDR3 length equals 15 residues. The CDR3 protein is CASSVEGQGTYEQYF. Written as DNA, the CDR3 is TGTGCCAGCAGCGTAGAAGGACAGGGTACCTACGAGCAGTACTTC.

The chain couples TRBV2 to TRBJ1-1, with D hard to call. The CDR3 has 14 residues. Trimming shortened V by 3 bases and J by 1 base, and 9 bases separated the two germline ends. Germline-derived CDR1 and CDR2 are SNHLY and FYNNEI. The CDR3, as DNA: TGTGCCAGCAGTGACTGGCGGGAGAACACTGAAGCTTTCTTT. Its protein is CASSDWRENTEAFF. Filled out from reference TRBV2 and TRBJ1-1, the complete variable domain reads EPEVTQTPSHQVTQMGQEVILRCVPISNHLYFYWYRQILGQKVEFLVSFYNNEISEKSEIFDDQFSVERPDGSNFTLKIRSTKLEDSAMYFCASSDWRENTEAFFGQGTRLTVV.

This clone was detected once. This chain links TRBV27 with TRBJ1-5, with 7 bases aligning to TRBD1. The CDR3 is 15 amino acids. Germline lookup yields CDR1 MNHEY and CDR2 SMNVEV (reference sequence). V gave up 6 bases and J gave up 5 bases; unmatched junction bases: 10. The CDR3 DNA follows: TGTGCCAGCAGACTTACTTGGACAGGAGATCAGCCCCAGCATTTT. It yields the protein CASRLTWTGDQPQHF.

The rearrangement joins TRBV11-2 to TRBJ1-5; 9 nucleotides match TRBD1. V was clipped by 1 base and J by 3 bases; unmatched bases: 10. The CDR3 extends over 18 amino acids. Per the germline V gene, CDR1 is SGHAT and CDR2 is FQNNGV. As DNA, the CDR3 is TGTGCCAGCAGCTTAGCCCCCTCGACAGGGGGGGCCAATCAGCCCCAGCATTTT. It yields the protein CASSLAPSTGGANQPQHF.

The J gene is TRBJ1-2, the V gene TRBV7-2; 7 nucleotides agree with TRBD1. The CDR3 sequence is 17 residues long. Germline lookup yields CDR1 SGHTA and CDR2 FQGNSA. J was trimmed by 4 bases and V by 1 base; bases with no gene match: 12. As DNA, the CDR3 is TGTGCCAGCAGCTTAGTAATGGACAGGAATCCTCTCTATGGCTACACCTTC. Translating it yields CASSLVMDRNPLYGYTF. The full variable domain, with the rest looked up from reference TRBV7-2 and TRBJ1-2, is GAGVSQSPSNKVTEKGKDVELRCDPISGHTALYWYRQSLGQGLEFLIYFQGNSAPDKSGLPSDRFSAERTGGSVSTLTIQRTQQEDSAVYLCASSLVMDRNPLYGYTFGSGTRLTVV.

The chain combines TRBV25-1 with TRBJ1-3, with TRBD1 as a possible D gene (5 bases). The germline CDR1 and CDR2 sequences are MGHDK and SYGVNS. Trimming shortened V by 5 bases and J by 0 bases, and 8 bases separated the two germline ends. CDR3 length equals 14 residues. In DNA form, the CDR3 reads TGTGCCAGCAGTAGGGGCCACTCTGGAAACACCATATATTTT. It yields the protein CASSRGHSGNTIYF.

This clone was observed a few times. The CDR3 reads CASSVRDRGFLEQFF. The DNA for the CDR3 is TGTGCCAGCAGTGTCCGGGACAGGGGATTTCTTGAGCAGTTCTTC. The chain combines TRBV2 with TRBJ2-1; 10 positions agree with TRBD1. With 4 bases clipped from V and 9 bases from J, the junction kept 9 bases outside the gene matches. The CDR3 contains 15 residues. Germline CDR1 and CDR2: SNHLY and FYNNEI.

This chain joins TRBV19 and TRBJ1-2; 9 bases map to TRBD1. The germline gives CDR1 LNHDA, CDR2 SQIVND (reference sequence). V trimming: 7 bases; J trimming: 7 bases; junction bases outside the gene matches: 4. The CDR3 spans 12 residues. The CDR3 DNA is TGTGCCAGTACCAGGACAGGGGTTGGCTACACCTTC. Translation gives CASTRTGVGYTF.

Here the CDR3 reads CASGDRSTDTQYF. The CDR3, as DNA: TGTGCCAGTGGGGACAGGAGCACAGATACGCAGTATTTT. This chain joins TRBV19 and TRBJ2-3, with 8 bases identical to TRBD1. V trimming: 8 bases; J trimming: 0 bases; junction bases outside the gene matches: 1. The CDR3 is 13 amino acids. The germline gives CDR1 LNHDA, CDR2 SQIVND (reference sequence).

The genes are TRBV27 and TRBJ1-5; the D gene is possibly TRBD1 (5 bases). CDR3 length equals 15 residues. Germline V CDR1 and CDR2: MNHEY, SMNVEV (reference sequence). The V end was cut by 2 bases, the J end by 8 bases, with 16 bases between. CDR3 region: CASSLIPVVGEPQHF. CDR3 nucleotides: TGTGCCAGCAGTTTAATTCCCGTCGTAGGGGAGCCCCAGCATTTT.

The rearrangement joins TRBV7-8 to TRBJ1-2; TRBD1 might be the D (6 bases). V was pared by 5 bases and J by 8 bases, with 15 bases between. This CDR3 is built from 13 residues. In germline, CDR1 is SGHVS, CDR2 FQNEAQ. The chain's CDR3 is CASSERGGRGYTF. The CDR3 nucleotides are TGTGCCAGCAGCGAACGAGGGGGAAGAGGCTACACCTTC.

The rearrangement uses TRBV7-9 and TRBJ1-6; TRBD1 matches at 8 bases. CDR3 size: 14 residues. CDR1 is SEHNR, CDR2 FQNEAQ, per germline (reference sequence). The J segment lost 10 bases and the V segment lost 5 bases, leaving 7 bases of the junction unmatched. This CDR3 is CASSLGQGGSPLHF. The DNA of the CDR3 is TGTGCCAGCAGCCTTGGACAGGGAGGCTCACCCCTCCACTTT.

The chain recombines TRBV14 with TRBJ2-5; TRBD2 matches 12 bases. Germline CDR1 SGHDN, CDR2 FVKESK. The CDR3 is 18 residues long. Trimming cost V 1 base and J 5 bases; bases outside gene matches: 11. The CDR3 protein is CASSQGILAGGPSETQYF. The CDR3, as DNA: TGTGCCAGCAGCCAAGGTATCCTAGCGGGGGGGCCTTCGGAGACCCAGTACTTC.

The gene calls are TRBV6-6 and TRBJ2-7; 11 nucleotides line up with TRBD1. The V gene end was trimmed by 2 bases and the J gene end by 1 base; junction bases not matched to a gene: 1. This CDR3 is built from 15 residues. CDR1 is MNHNY and CDR2 is SVGAGI in the germline V gene (reference sequence). CDR3 in amino acids: CASSYGQGASYEQYF. CDR3 bases: TGTGCCAGCAGTTACGGACAGGGGGCTTCCTACGAGCAGTACTTC.

The V gene is TRBV6-1, the J gene TRBJ1-1; possibly TRBD1 for D (6 bases). CDR1 and CDR2 from the germline V gene are MNHNS and SASEGT. There are 16 residues in the CDR3. V was shortened by 2 bases and J by 5 bases, with 18 bases between the two germline ends. The CDR3 sequence is CASSERQGKRRTEAFF. DNA for the CDR3: TGTGCCAGCAGTGAACGTCAGGGGAAAAGAAGGACTGAAGCTTTCTTT.

V usage is TRBV11-2 and J usage is TRBJ2-1; 7 nucleotides match TRBD2. CDR1 and CDR2 from the germline V gene are SGHAT and FQNNGV. This CDR3 has 15 amino acids. V shed 4 bases and J 4 bases; nucleotides not matched to a gene: 7. The CDR3 bases are TGTGCCAGCAGCTCAAGCGGGGAAACATACAATGAGCAGTTCTTC. Translating gives CASSSSGETYNEQFF.

The genes are TRBV6-5 and TRBJ1-2; unclear D gene. The CDR3 has 13 amino acids. Looked up from germline, CDR1 is MNHEY and CDR2 is SVGAGI. V was cut by 6 bases and J by 2 bases, with 10 bases left in between. The CDR3 protein is CASSRSSNYGYTF. In DNA form, the CDR3 reads TGTGCCAGCAGCCGAAGCTCCAACTATGGCTACACCTTC.

The chain combines TRBV9 with TRBJ2-3; 7 positions agree with TRBD2. Germline-derived CDR1 and CDR2 are SGDLS and YYNGEE. V gave up 0 bases and J gave up 0 bases; unmatched junction bases: 1. This CDR3 has 15 residues. CDR3 in DNA: TGTGCCAGCAGCGTAGGAGCGGGGAGCACAGATACGCAGTATTTT. It translates to CASSVGAGSTDTQYF.

This clone was counted once. This chain connects TRBV6-5 to TRBJ2-2; no definite D call. Germline assignment: CDR1 MNHEY and CDR2 SVGAGI. V dropped 5 bases and J dropped 5 bases, with 3 bases sitting between them. The CDR3 is 11 residues long. The CDR3 spells CASSRTGELFF. The CDR3 nucleotides are TGTGCCAGCAGTCGTACCGGGGAGCTGTTTTTT.

The gene calls are TRBV16 and TRBJ1-4; no definite D call. V was pared by 0 bases and J by 8 bases, with 13 bases between. Germline V gene sequence: CDR1 KGHSY, CDR2 FQNENV. The CDR3 sequence is 15 residues long. CDR3 nucleotide sequence: TGTGCCAGCAGCCAATCTATCTGGGGAGAGGAAAAACTGTTTTTT. Residues: CASSQSIWGEEKLFF.